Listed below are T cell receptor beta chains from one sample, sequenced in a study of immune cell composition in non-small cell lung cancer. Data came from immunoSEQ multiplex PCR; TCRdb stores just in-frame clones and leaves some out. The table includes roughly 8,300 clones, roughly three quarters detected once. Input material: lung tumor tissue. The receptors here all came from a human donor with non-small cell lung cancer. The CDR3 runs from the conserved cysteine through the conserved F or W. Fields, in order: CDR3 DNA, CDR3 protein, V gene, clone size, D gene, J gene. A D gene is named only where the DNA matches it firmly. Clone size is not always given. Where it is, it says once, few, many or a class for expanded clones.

TGTGCCAGCAGATCCCTAGCGGGGGGTGAGACCCAGTACTTC CASRSLAGGETQYF TRBV7-2 once TRBD2 TRBJ2-5
TGTGCCACCTTAAACAGGGTAGGCTCTGAAAAACTGTTTTTT CATLNRVGSEKLFF TRBV28 NA NA TRBJ1-4
TGTGCCAGCAGTTTTCTACACACAGATACGCAGTATTTT CASSFLHTDTQYF TRBV28 few NA TRBJ2-3
TGTGCCAGCAGCTATAGCGGGAGGACCACAGATACGCAGTATTTT CASSYSGRTTDTQYF TRBV7-3 NA TRBD2 TRBJ2-3
TGTGCCAGCCTCCGGGGAGCGGGAGTTACCGGGGAGCTGTTTTTT CASLRGAGVTGELFF TRBV28 NA TRBD2 TRBJ2-2
TGCAGCGCCGGACGGGGTTTAGAGACCCAGTACTTC CSAGRGLETQYF TRBV29-1 once NA TRBJ2-5
TGTGCCAGCAGGCCTCAGGCCGGGGAGCTGTTTTTT CASRPQAGELFF TRBV11-2 NA NA TRBJ2-2
TGTGCCAGCAGCTCAAACAGGGGAGCAACTAATGAAAAACTGTTTTTT CASSSNRGATNEKLFF TRBV7-9 NA TRBD1 TRBJ1-4
TGTGCCAGCAGCTTCTCGGGTAGCCAGGGCGAGCAGTACTTC CASSFSGSQGEQYF TRBV11-2 NA NA TRBJ2-7
TGTGCCAGCAGTTACGGGGTGAGATATGAGCAGTTCTTC CASSYGVRYEQFF TRBV6-5 NA NA TRBJ2-1
TGTGCCAGCAGCAGAAGTTGGGATGAAAAACTGTTTTTT CASSRSWDEKLFF TRBV28 NA NA TRBJ1-4
TGTGCCAGCAGCTTGGGCACAGGGATGACGGATGAGCAGTTCTTC CASSLGTGMTDEQFF TRBV11-3 once NA TRBJ2-1
TGTGCCAGCAGTGGGGTAGCGGGGGGGCCCCAGAGTGAGCAGTTCTTC CASSGVAGGPQSEQFF TRBV6-1 NA TRBD2 TRBJ2-1
TGTGCCAGTAGTATAACGTTCAACACTGAAGCTTTCTTT CASSITFNTEAFF TRBV19 few NA TRBJ1-1
TGTGCCAGCAGCCCCACAGGGGGCCGGGATGGCTACACCTTC CASSPTGGRDGYTF TRBV4-2 few TRBD1 TRBJ1-2
TGTGCCAGCAGTCCCCAGATACAGGGGGTCTACGAGCAGTACTTC CASSPQIQGVYEQYF TRBV28 NA TRBD1 TRBJ2-7
TGTGCTAGCAGCTTAGGGGCACTAGCTTTCGATGAGCAGTTCTTC CASSLGALAFDEQFF TRBV7-7 once NA TRBJ2-1
TGCGCCAGCAGCCAAGAGGGGATGCGAGGCTACACCTTC CASSQEGMRGYTF TRBV4-3 NA NA TRBJ1-2
TGTGCCAGCAGCCCTCAGGGGTCGAACACTGAAGCTTTCTTT CASSPQGSNTEAFF TRBV6-5 NA NA TRBJ1-1
TGTGCCAGCAGCGGTACAGGGGAGATAAACTATGGCTACACCTTC CASSGTGEINYGYTF TRBV5-6 NA TRBD1 TRBJ1-2
TGTGCCAGCAGCGTAGAGTGGGGGGATGAAAAACTGTTTTTT CASSVEWGDEKLFF TRBV9 NA NA TRBJ1-4
TGTGCCAGCAGCTTAACGCCTTCTAGCGGGAGGACTGGGGCCAACGTCCTGACTTTC CASSLTPSSGRTGANVLTF TRBV7-3 NA TRBD2 TRBJ2-6
TGTGCCAGCAGGGGGCGGCCCGAAGCTTTCTTT CASRGRPEAFF TRBV28 NA NA TRBJ1-1
TGTGCCAGTAGTATCTTGGCAGCGAACACCGGGGAGCTGTTTTTT CASSILAANTGELFF TRBV19 once NA TRBJ2-2
TGTGCCAGTCACCCACAGGGCTGGTTGCACACTGAAGCTTTCTTT CASHPQGWLHTEAFF TRBV19 NA NA TRBJ1-1
TGTGCCAGCAGGGGGTCCGGGGGCCCCTCCTATACTGGGGCCAACGTCCTGACTTTC CASRGSGGPSYTGANVLTF TRBV27 NA NA TRBJ2-6
TGTGCCAGCAGCGTAGTGATGGGCACAGATACGCAGTATTTT CASSVVMGTDTQYF TRBV9 NA NA TRBJ2-3
TGTGCCAGCATGGAGGGGGGTCAGACCCAGTACTTC CASMEGGQTQYF TRBV6-6 NA NA TRBJ2-5
TGCAGCGTTGTCCTTTTGGGTGGTGCGGGGGCCACTTTCGGCTCCTACAATGAGCAGTTCTTC CSVVLLGGAGATFGSYNEQFF TRBV29-1 NA NA TRBJ2-1
TGTGCCAGTAGTTCCCTCGATCCGAACACTGAAGCTTTCTTT CASSSLDPNTEAFF TRBV19 NA NA TRBJ1-1
TGCAGCGCTAGCGGGGACCTGGACGAGCAGTACTTC CSASGDLDEQYF TRBV29-1 NA TRBD2 TRBJ2-7